The next 29 T cell receptor beta chains were all read from a single sample in a study of blood T cell repertoires in COVID-19. Profiled with immunoSEQ multiplex PCR; TCRdb holds only in-frame clones, not every one. Among just over 90,000 clones, around 90% were seen once, and the ten largest hold about 1.5%. The sequenced material came from peripheral blood. The receptors here all came from a human donor with active COVID-19. The donor label of this sample is uncertain.

This chain's CDR3 is CASSQGLGNTEAFF. The CDR3 nucleotides read TGTGCCAGCAGCCAAGGTCTCGGGAACACTGAAGCTTTCTTT. J is TRBJ1-1 and V is TRBV3-1 (or the pseudogene TRBV3-2); unclear D gene. This CDR3 region has 14 residues. Trimming stripped 1 base from V and 1 base from J, with 7 bases between. Germline V gene sequence: CDR1 LGHDT, CDR2 YNNKEL (reference sequence).

Here the CDR3 DNA reads TGTGCCAGCAGTTACGAGACAGGGGCCTCTGGAAACACCATATATTTT. It translates to CASSYETGASGNTIYF. V usage is TRBV6-6 and J usage is TRBJ1-3, with TRBD1 matching over 8 bases. V shed 2 bases, J shed 0 bases, and the junction held 3 bases outside the gene matches. This CDR3 contains 16 residues. In germline, CDR1 is MNHNY, CDR2 SVGAGI (reference sequence).

The V and J genes are TRBV2 and TRBJ2-5; a possible D gene is TRBD2 (5 bases). Germline lookup yields CDR1 SNHLY and CDR2 FYNNEI. The length of the CDR3 is 15 residues. The ends were cut back, 1 base at V and 4 bases at J, with 13 bases in the middle. The CDR3 DNA is TGTGCCAGCAGTGAAGATCTAGCTCCTACAGAGACCCAGTACTTC. This codes for CASSEDLAPTETQYF.

The J gene is TRBJ1-3, the V gene TRBV2; 7 bases align to TRBD1. V was pared by 7 bases and J by 0 bases, with 3 bases of the junction left unmatched. The V gene's germline CDR1 is SNHLY and CDR2 FYNNEI. The CDR3 length is 14 residues. As DNA, the CDR3 is TGTGCCAGCACCGGGACAGCCTCTGGAAACACCATATATTTT. It encodes CASTGTASGNTIYF.

The rearrangement links TRBV6-2 or TRBV6-3 to TRBJ1-2; a possible D gene is TRBD1 (5 bases). Trimming left V 0 bases short and J 4 bases short, with 15 bases between. The CDR3 runs to 16 residues. Germline V gives CDR1 MNHEY, CDR2 SVGEGT. As DNA, the CDR3 is TGTGCCAGCAGTTACTCCCGGCAGAAGGGGCCCTATGGCTACACCTTC. Translated: CASSYSRQKGPYGYTF.

The CDR3 loop is CASSYAGGPYEQYF. CDR3 coding DNA: TGTGCCAGCAGTTATGCAGGGGGGCCCTACGAGCAGTACTTC. The chain links TRBV6-5 to TRBJ2-7; perhaps TRBD1 as D (7 bases). Trimming cost V 3 bases and J 2 bases, with 11 bases left between them. There are 14 residues in the CDR3. Per germline, CDR1 MNHEY and CDR2 SVGAGI.

Here the CDR3 reads CATSRDQGKGNGYTF. CDR3 bases: TGTGCCACCAGCAGAGATCAGGGTAAAGGGAATGGCTACACCTTC. V gene TRBV15 combines with J gene TRBJ1-2; D might be TRBD1 (5 bases). The V gene's germline CDR1 is LNHNV and CDR2 YYDKDF (reference sequence). V lost 0 bases and J lost 6, with 14 bases in between. This CDR3 region has 15 residues.

V and J are TRBV28 and TRBJ2-2, with 9 bases that match TRBD1. V lost 3 bases to trimming and J lost 5 bases; unmatched junction nucleotides: 10. This CDR3 comprises 17 residues. Germline CDR1 and CDR2: MDHEN and SYDVKM. CDR3 in amino acids: CASSLKINRGPTGELFF. CDR3 nucleotides: TGTGCCAGCAGTTTGAAAATAAACAGGGGGCCGACCGGGGAGCTGTTTTTT.

This sequence joins TRBV27 and TRBJ1-2, with 9 bases that match TRBD1. After removal of 0 bases from V and 4 bases from J, the junction contained 3 bases not matched to a gene. CDR3 length: 15 amino acids. Germline CDR1 and CDR2: MNHEY and SMNVEV (reference sequence). The CDR3 DNA is TGTGCCAGCAGTTTATCTGGGACAGGGCTCTATGGCTACACCTTC. This gives the protein CASSLSGTGLYGYTF.

This chain links TRBV5-4 with TRBJ2-7; 14 nucleotides agree with TRBD2. Germline lookup yields CDR1 SGHNT and CDR2 YYREEE (reference sequence). This CDR3 is built from 16 residues. V shed 4 bases, J shed 7 bases, and the junction held 10 bases outside the gene matches. CDR3 residues: CASSQGTSGGWEEQYF. CDR3 bases: TGTGCCAGCAGCCAAGGGACTAGCGGGGGATGGGAGGAGCAGTACTTC. Full variable domain (rest looked up from reference TRBV5-4 and TRBJ2-7): ETGVTQSPTHLIKTRGQQVTLRCSSQSGHNTVSWYQQALGQGPQFIFQYYREEENGRGNFPPRFSGLQFPNYSSELNVNALELDDSALYLCASSQGTSGGWEEQYFGPGTRLTVT.

This chain uses TRBV5-4 with TRBJ2-7, with TRBD1 matching 9 bases. The V and J ends lost 4 bases and 3 bases, in that order; junction bases with no gene match: 20. Germline V CDR1 and CDR2: SGHNT, YYREEE (reference sequence). There are 19 residues in the CDR3. This chain's CDR3 is CASSPGTGKLAWDLYEQYF. The CDR3 bases are TGTGCCAGCAGCCCCGGGACAGGGAAACTCGCCTGGGATCTCTACGAGCAGTACTTC.

V usage is TRBV9 and J usage is TRBJ1-2; 9 positions match TRBD1. With V trimmed by 1 base and J by 8 bases, 6 bases remained unmatched. Germline V CDR1 and CDR2: SGDLS, YYNGEE. This CDR3 comprises 14 residues. The DNA of the CDR3 is TGTGCCAGCAGCGTACGGGACAGGGATCGCGGCTACACCTTC. It specifies CASSVRDRDRGYTF.

The chain carries TRBV2 and TRBJ2-3; 12 bases map to TRBD2. Germline V gene sequence: CDR1 SNHLY, CDR2 FYNNEI. CDR3 size: 16 residues. With 2 bases clipped from V and 5 bases from J, the junction kept 5 bases outside the gene matches. The CDR3 sequence is CASSEILAGGQDTQYF. The DNA of the CDR3 is TGTGCCAGCAGTGAAATCCTAGCGGGGGGGCAAGATACGCAGTATTTT.

V usage is TRBV6-2 or TRBV6-3 and J usage is TRBJ2-3; maybe TRBD1 (5 bases). Germline values: CDR1 MNHEY, CDR2 SVGEGT. This CDR3 contains 15 residues. V was shortened by 5 bases and J by 0 bases, with 12 bases between the two germline ends. CDR3 sequence: CASSKRTQSTDTQYF. CDR3 nucleotide sequence: TGTGCCAGCAGTAAACGGACACAGAGCACAGATACGCAGTATTTT.

V and J are TRBV4-3 and TRBJ2-7; 7 bases agree with TRBD1. Germline V CDR1 and CDR2: LGHNA, YSLEER. The CDR3 has 16 residues. The V and J ends lost 3 bases and 2 bases, in that order; junction bases with no gene match: 10. CDR3 region: CASSQGDRVPTYEQYF. In nucleotides, the CDR3 is TGCGCCAGCAGCCAGGGAGACAGGGTGCCAACCTACGAGCAGTACTTC.

The J gene is TRBJ1-1, the V gene TRBV15, with a tentative D call TRBD1 (6 bases). With 6 bases removed from V and 1 base from J, the gap between germline ends came to 12 bases. The CDR3 covers 14 residues. Germline CDR1 LNHNV, CDR2 YYDKDF (reference sequence). The CDR3 is CATRKTGTNTEAFF. CDR3 in DNA: TGTGCCACCAGAAAGACAGGTACGAACACTGAAGCTTTCTTT.

The gene calls are TRBV7-2 and TRBJ1-1; weak D call: TRBD1 (5 bases). V lost 6 bases, J lost 2 bases, and 13 bases lay in between. The CDR3 length is 14 residues. Germline V gene data show CDR1 as SGHTA and CDR2 as FQGNSA. CDR3 sequence reads: CASRLDSGNTEAFF. The CDR3 nucleotides read TGTGCCAGCAGACTCGACAGTGGTAACACTGAAGCTTTCTTT.

V and J are TRBV10-3 and TRBJ2-2, with D possibly being TRBD2 (6 bases). The V end lost 4 bases, the J end lost 1 base, and 13 bases lay between the germline ends. The germline V gene has CDR1 ENHRY and CDR2 SYGVKD. The CDR3 loop spans 16 amino acids. The CDR3 loop is CAISGGRFENTGELFF. DNA for the CDR3: TGTGCCATCAGTGGTGGGAGGTTTGAGAACACCGGGGAGCTGTTTTTT.

J is TRBJ2-1 and V is TRBV5-1; 9 bases are a match to TRBD2. With V trimmed by 1 base and J by 1 base, 3 bases remained unmatched. CDR1 is SGHRS, CDR2 YFSETQ, per germline. CDR3 length: 16 amino acids. CDR3 amino acids: CASSLRLAGSYNEQFF. In DNA, the CDR3 is TGCGCCAGCAGCTTGAGGCTAGCGGGGTCCTACAATGAGCAGTTCTTC.

The rearrangement links TRBV9 to TRBJ2-2; D perhaps matches TRBD1 (6 bases). The length of the CDR3 is 15 residues. V was clipped by 1 base and J by 6 bases, with 13 bases between them. Germline V CDR1 and CDR2: SGDLS, YYNGEE. CDR3 region: CASSVQQGRPGELFF. The CDR3 DNA follows: TGTGCCAGCAGCGTACAACAGGGTCGTCCCGGGGAGCTGTTTTTT. The full variable domain, completed using reference TRBV9 and TRBJ2-2, is DSGVTQTPKHLITATGQRVTLRCSPRSGDLSVYWYQQSLDQGLQFLIQYYNGEERAKGNILERFSAQQFPDLHSELNLSSLELGDSALYFCASSVQQGRPGELFFGEGSRLTVL.

This clone was recorded only once. The chain combines TRBV25-1 with TRBJ1-1, with D perhaps TRBD1 (5 bases). The germline V and J ends were trimmed by 6 bases and 1 base, with 12 bases remaining between them. Germline V gene sequence: CDR1 MGHDK, CDR2 SYGVNS. The CDR3 runs to 14 residues. CDR3 region: CASRGDLRNTEAFF. The CDR3 coding sequence is TGTGCCAGCAGGGGGGACTTACGGAACACTGAAGCTTTCTTT. The entire variable domain, with the rest obtained from reference TRBV25-1 and TRBJ1-1, is as follows: EADIYQTPRYLVIGTGKKITLECSQTMGHDKMYWYQQDPGMELHLIHYSYGVNSTEKGDLSSESTVSRIRTEHFPLTLESARPSHTSQYLCASRGDLRNTEAFFGQGTRLTVV.

The V gene is TRBV5-4, the J gene TRBJ2-1; 7 bases agree with TRBD2. Germline V gene sequence: CDR1 SGHNT, CDR2 YYREEE (reference sequence). This CDR3 region has 14 residues. The junction had 6 bases not matched to a gene; V was cut back by 4 bases and J by 5 bases. The CDR3 nucleotides are TGTGCCAGCAGCGGGGAGGGCAGACACAATGAGCAGTTCTTC. It codes for CASSGEGRHNEQFF. The variable domain in full, with the rest retrieved from reference TRBV5-4 and TRBJ2-1, is ETGVTQSPTHLIKTRGQQVTLRCSSQSGHNTVSWYQQALGQGPQFIFQYYREEENGRGNFPPRFSGLQFPNYSSELNVNALELDDSALYLCASSGEGRHNEQFFGPGTRLTVL.

This clone was seen a handful of times. V gene TRBV19 combines with J gene TRBJ1-6, with D possibly matching TRBD1 (6 bases). V was clipped by 4 bases and J by 7 bases, with 11 bases between them. The germline V gene has CDR1 LNHDA and CDR2 SQIVND (reference sequence). This CDR3 comprises 14 residues. The CDR3 DNA follows: TGTGCCAGTAGTAAGGCAGGGGTAAATTCACCCCTCCACTTT. As protein: CASSKAGVNSPLHF. The full variable domain, in which reference TRBV19 and TRBJ1-6 provide the parts outside the CDR3, is DGGITQSPKYLFRKEGQNVTLSCEQNLNHDAMYWYRQDPGQGLRLIYYSQIVNDFQKGDIAEGYSVSREKKESFPLTVTSAQKNPTAFYLCASSKAGVNSPLHFGNGTRLTVT.

The chain employs TRBV15 and TRBJ1-2, with D tentatively TRBD1 (5 bases). Germline V CDR1 and CDR2: LNHNV, YYDKDF (reference sequence). This CDR3 has 14 amino acids. V lost 0 bases and J lost 4, with 9 bases in between. The CDR3 sequence: CATSRDSQGYGYTF. CDR3 nucleotide sequence: TGTGCCACCAGCAGAGATTCGCAGGGCTATGGCTACACCTTC.

The chain has TRBV14 and TRBJ2-2, with D uncertain. Per germline, CDR1 SGHDN and CDR2 FVKESK. V lost 4 bases, J lost 6 bases, and 6 bases lay in between. The CDR3 sequence is 12 residues long. The CDR3 nucleotides read TGTGCCAGCAGCCGACGGGCCGGGGAGCTGTTTTTT. Translating it yields CASSRRAGELFF.

The rearrangement uses TRBV20-1 and TRBJ2-1, with D possibly being TRBD1 (5 bases). The germline V gene encodes CDR1 DFQATT and CDR2 SNEGSKA (reference sequence). Trimming removed 0 bases from V and 14 bases from J, with 8 bases in between. This CDR3 spans 10 amino acids. This CDR3 reads CSARDVGEFF. CDR3 coding DNA: TGCAGTGCTAGAGATGTAGGGGAGTTCTTC.

The chain couples TRBV6-5 to TRBJ2-1, with 9 positions matching TRBD2. V was clipped by 0 bases and J by 5 bases; unmatched bases: 5. The CDR3 has 16 residues. CDR1 MNHEY and CDR2 SVGAGI come from the germline V gene. CDR3 residues: CASSYSRTSADNEQFF. CDR3 DNA: TGTGCCAGCAGTTACTCCAGGACTAGCGCGGACAATGAGCAGTTCTTC.

The chain is built from TRBV28 and TRBJ1-1; tentative D call: TRBD1 (5 bases). V dropped 3 bases and J dropped 1 base, with 12 bases sitting between them. CDR3 length: 15 amino acids. CDR1 and CDR2 (germline): MDHEN, SYDVKM. The CDR3 nucleotides are TGTGCCAGCAGTTTCCTCCGGGGGGGGAACACTGAAGCTTTCTTT. It yields the protein CASSFLRGGNTEAFF.

This clone was found once. The gene calls are TRBV5-4 and TRBJ1-1, with D hard to call. V lost 0 bases and J lost 1, with 7 bases in between. The CDR3 covers 14 residues. From germline, CDR1 is SGHNT and CDR2 YYREEE (reference sequence). This CDR3 reads CASSLGQENTEAFF. CDR3 nucleotides: TGTGCCAGCAGCTTGGGACAAGAGAACACTGAAGCTTTCTTT.